One and the same sample provided the 5 T cell receptor beta chains below, sequenced in a study of cytomegalovirus exposure and HLA in healthy donors (dated by TCRdb to about 2017). Library preparation used the immunoSEQ multiplex PCR assay. Sourced from immuneACCESS, this table was stored by TCRdb with only in-frame sequences that have V and J called. A share of the clones is absent; for the studies checked, an unresolved V gene accounts for under half, and the remainder has no known explanation. The sample records about 44,000 clones, 93% of which are singletons. The ten biggest clones cover less than 2.5% of the sample. The sequenced material came from PBMCs. The origin of the receptors is a woman aged 18-29 years in good health and CMV-seronegative.

This chain links TRBV4-1 with TRBJ2-7; 12 positions agree with TRBD1. J lost 3 bases, V lost 4 bases, and 4 bases had no gene match. The germline V gene encodes CDR1 MGHRA and CDR2 YSYEKL. The CDR3 has 15 residues. The CDR3 region has the DNA TGCGCCAGCAGCCCTCGGGACAGGGGGCTCTACGAGCAGTACTTC. Encoded protein: CASSPRDRGLYEQYF.

This chain joins TRBV14 and TRBJ1-3; D is possibly TRBD1 (6 bases). The germline CDR1 and CDR2 sequences are SGHDN and FVKESK. CDR3 length: 14 amino acids. Trimming cost V 6 bases and J 1 base, with 10 bases left between them. The CDR3 nucleotides read TGTGCCAGCAGTCCAGGGGTATCTGGAAACACCATATATTTT. Protein product: CASSPGVSGNTIYF.

V gene TRBV6-5 combines with J gene TRBJ1-4; D remains unclear. V dropped 0 bases and J dropped 4 bases, with 12 bases sitting between them. CDR3 length: 16 amino acids. The V gene's germline CDR1 is MNHEY and CDR2 SVGAGI. CDR3 sequence (DNA): TGTGCCAGCAGTTACTCTGGCGGGCAGAATAATGAAAAACTGTTTTTT. It encodes CASSYSGGQNNEKLFF.

The V and J genes are TRBV29-1 and TRBJ1-1; 11 nucleotides agree with TRBD1. Looked up from germline, CDR1 is SQVTM and CDR2 is ANQGSEA. Losses at the gene ends were 3 bases for V and 3 bases for J; bases not matched to a gene: 12. The CDR3 runs 17 residues. CDR3: CSVEGGTGGLTYTEAFF. In DNA form, the CDR3 reads TGCAGCGTTGAGGGGGGGACAGGGGGTTTAACGTACACTGAAGCTTTCTTT.

The rearrangement links TRBV7-3 to TRBJ2-3; TRBD1 is a possible D gene (6 bases). The V end lost 7 bases, the J end lost 10 bases, and 24 bases lay between the germline ends. The CDR3 spans 15 residues. Germline V gene lookup returns CDR1 SGHTA and CDR2 FQGTGA. This chain's CDR3 is CASTDRSPSLRAQYF. In nucleotides, the CDR3 is TGTGCCAGCACCGACAGGTCCCCTTCCTTAAGGGCGCAGTATTTT.